This TCR beta chain came from a study of Graves' ophthalmopathy and Graves' hyperthyroidism. Hyperthyroidism patients had new diagnoses, durations under 2 months, and ages of 18 to 65. PBMCs were isolated by Ficoll-Paque density gradient centrifugation, using roughly 10 ml of fresh peripheral blood as the starting material. General study results and limits: In predicting ophthalmopathy progression, the model reached over 70% sensitivity and under 85% specificity.

Germline-derived CDR1 and CDR2 are SGHAT and FQDESV (reference sequence). The V gene end was trimmed by 5 bases and the J gene end by 1 base; junction bases not matched to a gene: 11. The CDR3 totals 16 residues. As the template, RNA transcripts were used to amplify TCR beta CDR3 regions. In the first round, RT-PCR was carried out with HTBI primers, and a multiplex PCR formed the second round. In TCRdb, the multiplex PCR reads were re-called with MiXCR into one record per CDR3 protein. The sample lists 600,000 to 650,000 distinct CDR3 sequences, 20% to 25% occurring once. As for this clonotype: Its antigen is not identified.

The specimen was peripheral blood. The sequence was obtained from a woman aged 18-29 years with stable Graves' hyperthyroidism. Some clones in this sample may be carry-over from other donors' samples. The chain is built from TRBV11-1 and TRBJ2-7, with TRBD1 matching over 7 bases. CDR3 nucleotides: TGTGCCAGCAGCCCCAGACAGGGATCGAGTTCCTACGAGCAGTACTTC. Translated, it gives CASSPRQGSSSYEQYF. Drawing the rest from reference TRBV11-1 and TRBJ2-7, the complete variable domain is EAEVAQSPRYKITEKSQAVAFWCDPISGHATLYWYRQILGQGPELLVQFQDESVVDDSQLPKDRFSAERLKGVDSTLKIQPAELGDSAMYLCASSPRQGSSSYEQYFGPGTRLTVT.